This T cell receptor (beta chain) was recovered during a study of T cell repertoires in cytomegalovirus infection. About the research overall: Indications of both CMV infection and matching HLA type were provided by public TCR beta signatures. Points from the study as a whole: Based on cumulative public TCR beta family frequency, carriers of CMV plus the relevant HLA were identified. Clonotype analysis showed dominance of the ex vivo response by HLA-C-restricted CMV-specific TCR beta clonotypes.

Germline lookup yields CDR1 SGHVS and CDR2 FNYEAQ. The CDR3 runs 14 residues. Unmatched junction bases numbered 8, after V lost 5 bases and J lost 5 bases. As regards this clonotype: Its antigen is unknown.

TCRdb redid the calling of the reads with MiXCR, one entry per CDR3 protein. The sample holds 100,000 to 150,000 distinct CDR3 sequences; about 24% are singletons and the top ten take 30% to 40%. This clonotype was sampled from a human donor in good health (CMV status not recorded). Some clones in this sample may be carry-over from other donors' samples. Sequenced: PBMCs, sequenced either directly or after in vitro stimulation (not recorded which). The chain couples TRBV7-6 to TRBJ2-5, with TRBD1 matching 7 bases. The CDR3 sequence is CASSDRVGRETQYF. CDR3 sequence (DNA): TGTGCCAGCAGCGACAGGGTCGGGCGGGAGACCCAGTACTTC.